These 8 T cell receptor beta chains came from one sample sequenced in a study of shared clonotypes between healthy human individuals (dated by TCRdb to the early 2020s). The receptor library was made with the immunoSEQ multiplex PCR assay. The table was pulled from immuneACCESS by TCRdb, which kept in-frame rearrangements only. Such tables lose some clones; where checked, under half of the loss comes from unresolved V genes, and the rest has no known cause. The sample table lists 450,000 to 500,000 clones, over 70% of them with a count of one. The ten top clones hold roughly 13% of the sample. The sample consisted of PBMCs. These receptors originate from a woman aged 35 to 49 in good health. Some clones in this sample may be carry-over from other donors' samples.

The chain joins TRBV4-1 to TRBJ1-2; a possible D gene is TRBD1 (6 bases). The CDR3 length is 14 residues. From germline, CDR1 is MGHRA and CDR2 YSYEKL. The ends were cut back, 0 bases at V and 8 bases at J, with 13 bases in the middle. As DNA, the CDR3 is TGCGCCAGCAGCCAAGATAAGGGCCAGGGGGGCTACACCTTC. Its protein product is CASSQDKGQGGYTF.

The V and J genes are TRBV29-1 and TRBJ2-7, with 9 bases aligning to TRBD2. V was clipped by 1 base and J by 3 bases; unmatched bases: 4. Germline CDR1 and CDR2: SQVTM and ANQGSEA. The CDR3 contains 14 residues. Written as DNA, the CDR3 is TGCAGCGTTGAAGCAGCGGGAGGAATCTACGAGCAGTACTTC. Translated: CSVEAAGGIYEQYF.

This clone was seen once. The J gene is TRBJ2-7, the V gene TRBV21-1; TRBD1 reflects the table's D call only, with no check against the DNA. TRBV21-1 is assigned pseudogene status. The CDR3 has 17 residues. CDR3 bases: TGTGCCAGCAGCAAAGGAGGAGGAACCGGGACATACTACGAGCAGTACTTC. Translated, it gives CASSKGGGTGTYYEQYF.

The rearrangement uses TRBV18 and TRBJ2-5; no clear D. Germline V gene lookup returns CDR1 KGHSH and CDR2 LQKENI. The CDR3 runs 13 residues. The V gene lost 3 bases and the J gene lost 5 bases, with 10 bases spanning the gap. CDR3 coding DNA: TGTGCCAGCTCACCCGACCTTGGGGAGACCCAGTACTTC. It yields the protein CASSPDLGETQYF.

Worth noting for this clone: This likely stems from a read error, as it lies one base from a far larger clone. Within the sample, other DNA sequences also encode this same CDR3. V usage is TRBV6-4 and J usage is TRBJ2-3; 10 bases agree with TRBD2. This CDR3 spans 15 amino acids. The germline gives CDR1 MRHNA, CDR2 SNTAGT. CDR3 nucleotides: TGTGCCAGCAGTCCAACTAGCGGGACCATAGATACGCAGTACTTT. As protein: CASSPTSGTIDTQYF.

This clone was picked up a small number of times. The gene calls are TRBV7-9 and TRBJ1-1; D gene uncertain. Looked up from germline, CDR1 is SEHNR and CDR2 is FQNEAQ (reference sequence). V gave up 4 bases and J gave up 5 bases, with 5 bases separating them. CDR3 length: 11 residues. The CDR3 is CASSSTTEAFF. CDR3 nucleotides: TGTGCCAGCAGCTCAACAACTGAAGCTTTCTTT. Using reference TRBV7-9 and TRBJ1-1 for the parts outside the CDR3, the full variable domain is DTGVSQNPRHKITKRGQNVTFRCDPISEHNRLYWYRQTLGQGPEFLTYFQNEAQLEKSRLLSDRFSAERPKGSFSTLEIQRTEQGDSAMYLCASSSTTEAFFGQGTRLTVV.

The chain links TRBV5-6 to TRBJ2-3, with D perhaps matching TRBD2 (6 bases). The CDR3 has 16 amino acids. Germline-derived CDR1 and CDR2 are SGHDT and YYEEEE. V lost 0 bases to trimming and J lost 3 bases, with 14 bases between them. CDR3 coding DNA: TGTGCCAGCAGCTTGGGGCCAGGGAGGTTGACAGATACGCAGTATTTT. It specifies CASSLGPGRLTDTQYF.

Turning to this clone: A far larger clone is just one base off, so this is likely a read error. For the CDR3, the DNA is TGTGCCAGCAGGAAGCGGGAGTGCCTAGGAGATACGCAGTATTTT. The encoded protein is CASRKRECLGDTQYF. The chain carries TRBV2 and TRBJ2-3, with TRBD2 matching over 8 bases. The CDR3 loop spans 15 amino acids. V shed 6 bases, J shed 5 bases, and the junction held 10 bases outside the gene matches. Germline V CDR1 and CDR2: SNHLY, FYNNEI.